These 22 T cell receptor beta chains came from one sample sequenced in a study of OX40 agonist ivuxolimab in advanced cancers. The protocol was immunoSEQ multiplex PCR, while the TCRdb copy is restricted to in-frame clones and leaves out a portion. The table has about 95,000 clones, roughly 87% seen once. The sample here was CD4+ or CD8+ T cells sorted from blood, taken in a trial of the OX40 agonist ivuxolimab. The origin of the receptors is an adult with an advanced solid tumor such as melanoma, head and neck, liver or kidney cancer.

The chain combines TRBV19 with TRBJ2-1; TRBD1 aligns across 9 bases. The V and J ends lost 8 bases and 8 bases, in that order; junction bases with no gene match: 4. Per the germline V gene, CDR1 is LNHDA and CDR2 is SQIVND (reference sequence). The CDR3 runs 12 residues. CDR3 nucleotide sequence: TGTGCCAGTGGGACAGGGAGGCATGAGCAGTTCTTC. This sequence encodes CASGTGRHEQFF.

The chain carries TRBV9 and TRBJ2-1; weak D call: TRBD1 (6 bases). V lost 4 bases, J lost 0 bases, and 11 bases lay in between. Germline assignment: CDR1 SGDLS and CDR2 YYNGEE. This CDR3 contains 15 residues. The CDR3 DNA follows: TGTGCCAGCAGCACCCAGGGGAGCTCCTACAATGAGCAGTTCTTC. Amino acids: CASSTQGSSYNEQFF. The full variable domain, rest sourced from reference TRBV9 and TRBJ2-1, is DSGVTQTPKHLITATGQRVTLRCSPRSGDLSVYWYQQSLDQGLQFLIQYYNGEERAKGNILERFSAQQFPDLHSELNLSSLELGDSALYFCASSTQGSSYNEQFFGPGTRLTVL.

In the case of this clone: Germline is not matched at one junction end, which may reflect a read error. This rearrangement joins TRBV19 to TRBJ1-5; D is unresolved. Germline lookup yields CDR1 LNHDA and CDR2 SQIVND (reference sequence). The CDR3 length is 13 residues. CDR3 nucleotide sequence: TGTGCCAGTAGTATAGGAAAACGGGTTAGCCACATTTTT. Encoded protein: CASSIGKRVSHIF.

As to this clone: Its ends do not fully match the called genes, so a read error is possible. J is TRBJ2-5 and V is TRBV7-7; TRBD2 matches at 8 bases. This CDR3 spans 14 amino acids. CDR1 is SSHAT, CDR2 FNYEAQ, per germline (reference sequence). In nucleotides, the CDR3 is TGTGCTAGCAGCCGGGGGGGGTACCAAGAGACCCAGTACTTC. Protein product: CASSRGGYQETQYF.

This chain links TRBV7-2 with TRBJ1-1; D gene uncertain. The CDR3 extends over 15 amino acids. The germline V gene has CDR1 SGHTA and CDR2 FQGNSA. V was clipped by 1 base and J by 3 bases, with 12 bases between them. The CDR3 coding sequence is TGTGCCAGCAGCTTAGTGGCCCTACTGGACACTGAAGCTTTCTTT. Residues: CASSLVALLDTEAFF.

This chain joins TRBV28 and TRBJ1-1; D may be TRBD1 (5 bases). The CDR3 length is 14 residues. The V gene lost 4 bases and the J gene lost 2 bases, with 11 bases spanning the gap. The germline CDR1 and CDR2 sequences are MDHEN and SYDVKM. The CDR3: CASSSGRLNTEAFF. CDR3 in DNA: TGTGCCAGCAGTTCAGGGAGGCTCAACACTGAAGCTTTCTTT.

The rearrangement joins TRBV6-1 to TRBJ1-1; D not resolved. The V gene's germline CDR1 is MNHNS and CDR2 SASEGT. The ends were cut back, 4 bases at V and 2 bases at J, with 14 bases in the middle. The CDR3 loop spans 15 amino acids. CDR3 residues: CASSVGVRRNTEAFF. CDR3 nucleotide sequence: TGTGCCAGCAGTGTTGGCGTCAGGCGAAACACTGAAGCTTTCTTT.

This chain links TRBV5-1 with TRBJ1-6; tentative D call: TRBD1 (6 bases). From germline, CDR1 is SGHRS and CDR2 YFSETQ. The CDR3 contains 16 residues. V was pared by 4 bases and J by 6 bases, with 17 bases between. CDR3 in DNA: TGCGCCAGCAGCCCGGACAGCACTCGCGTTAATTCACCCCTCCACTTT. This encodes CASSPDSTRVNSPLHF.

J is TRBJ2-3 and V is TRBV18, with D unresolved. Between the trimmed V and J ends, which lost 1 base and 2 bases, there was a span of 19 bases. The CDR3 is 18 amino acids. Germline V gene lookup returns CDR1 KGHSH and CDR2 LQKENI. Written as DNA, the CDR3 is TGTGCCAGCTCACCACGGGCTACGACGATTCGGGTCACAGATACGCAGTATTTT. Translating it yields CASSPRATTIRVTDTQYF.

The chain uses TRBV28 and TRBJ1-2; possibly TRBD1 for D (6 bases). Germline V gives CDR1 MDHEN, CDR2 SYDVKM. CDR3 length: 14 amino acids. V was pared by 4 bases and J by 5 bases, with 14 bases between. The CDR3 nucleotides read TGTGCCAGCAGTTATTCGGGGGCCGCGTATGGCTACACCTTC. Amino acid sequence: CASSYSGAAYGYTF.

The chain combines TRBV5-1 with TRBJ2-2; D gene ambiguous. Germline assignment: CDR1 SGHRS and CDR2 YFSETQ. The CDR3 sequence is 14 residues long. Trimming stripped 0 bases from V and 6 bases from J, with 9 bases between. CDR3 DNA: TGCGCCAGCAGCTTGGTACGAAGGTCCGGGGAGCTGTTTTTT. Its translation: CASSLVRRSGELFF.

The chain recombines TRBV6-1 with TRBJ1-5; D is ambiguous. CDR3 length: 12 residues. V was pared by 5 bases and J by 5 bases, with 7 bases between. The V gene's germline CDR1 is MNHNS and CDR2 SASEGT. CDR3 DNA sequence: TGTGCCAGCAGTTATCCGGATCAGCCCCAGCATTTT. It encodes CASSYPDQPQHF.

This clone occurred once. The rearrangement links TRBV19 to TRBJ2-7; 7 bases map to TRBD1. CDR3 length equals 13 residues. CDR1 is LNHDA and CDR2 is SQIVND in the germline V gene (reference sequence). The junction had 2 bases not matched to a gene; V was cut back by 4 bases and J by 2 bases. This chain's CDR3 is CASSKGQTYEQYF. The CDR3 DNA is TGTGCCAGTAGTAAGGGACAGACCTACGAGCAGTACTTC. The variable domain in full, completed from reference TRBV19 and TRBJ2-7, reads DGGITQSPKYLFRKEGQNVTLSCEQNLNHDAMYWYRQDPGQGLRLIYYSQIVNDFQKGDIAEGYSVSREKKESFPLTVTSAQKNPTAFYLCASSKGQTYEQYFGPGTRLTVT.

The gene calls are TRBV6-1 and TRBJ1-2, with D perhaps matching TRBD1 (6 bases). With 4 bases removed from V and 6 bases from J, the gap between germline ends came to 12 bases. The CDR3 loop spans 13 amino acids. From germline, CDR1 is MNHNS and CDR2 SASEGT. The CDR3 protein is CASSGGHRHGYTF. The CDR3 DNA sequence: TGTGCCAGCAGTGGGGGACACCGCCATGGCTACACCTTC.

The V call is TRBV6-5, the J call TRBJ1-1, with D tentatively TRBD1 (5 bases). V lost 6 bases and J lost 7, with 15 bases in between. The CDR3 runs 13 residues. Looked up from germline, CDR1 is MNHEY and CDR2 is SVGAGI. In nucleotides, the CDR3 is TGTGCCAGCAGCCCCCCGATAGGGGTTGAAGCTTTCTTT. Translating it yields CASSPPIGVEAFF.

This clone was counted a single time. The V and J genes are TRBV28 and TRBJ1-1; the D gene is possibly TRBD1 (5 bases). V was cut by 7 bases and J by 3 bases, with 12 bases left in between. CDR3 length: 13 residues. Looked up from germline, CDR1 is MDHEN and CDR2 is SYDVKM. The CDR3 loop reads CASTHGGDTEAFF. The CDR3 bases are TGTGCCAGCACCCATGGGGGGGACACTGAAGCTTTCTTT.

This clone occurred once. This chain uses TRBV29-1 with TRBJ2-3; tentatively, D is TRBD1 or TRBD2 (6 bases each). This CDR3 has 14 residues. The ends were cut back, 1 base at V and 5 bases at J, with 13 bases in the middle. Germline assignment: CDR1 SQVTM and CDR2 ANQGSEA. The CDR3 DNA is TGCAGCGTTGAAGGGTTGAAGGGGGGAGATACGCAGTATTTT. Translation: CSVEGLKGGDTQYF.

This clone has only one observation. The chain is built from TRBV7-2 and TRBJ1-1, with 7 bases matching TRBD1. V shed 8 bases, J shed 5 bases, and the junction held 11 bases outside the gene matches. CDR3 length equals 14 residues. Per germline, CDR1 SGHTA and CDR2 FQGNSA. The CDR3 sequence is CASRLTGMVTEAFF. The CDR3 coding sequence is TGTGCCAGCCGGCTGACAGGGATGGTTACTGAAGCTTTCTTT.

The rearrangement links TRBV30 to TRBJ1-3; D is unclear. V shed 5 bases and J shed 0 bases, with 14 bases lying between them. Germline CDR1 GTSNPN, CDR2 SVGIG (reference sequence). This CDR3 spans 15 amino acids. CDR3 protein: CAWASWGVSGNTIYF. In DNA, the CDR3 is TGTGCCTGGGCGTCCTGGGGAGTCTCTGGAAACACCATATATTTT.

The DNA for the CDR3 is TGTGCCAGCAGCTTCCAATCAGGGCTACGGGAAAAACTGTTTTTT. Its translation is CASSFQSGLREKLFF. The rearrangement uses TRBV7-2 and TRBJ1-4; TRBD1 is a possible D gene (5 bases). The CDR3 consists of 15 residues. Germline CDR1 and CDR2: SGHTA and FQGNSA. Trimming removed 3 bases from V and 8 bases from J, with 16 bases in between.

V is TRBV27 and J is TRBJ1-2; D is uncertain. CDR1 and CDR2 (germline): MNHEY, SMNVEV (reference sequence). The CDR3 has 15 amino acids. V lost 4 bases and J 0 bases, leaving 12 bases between the germline ends. In nucleotides, the CDR3 is TGTGCCAGCAGTTCTTTGGACGGAGCTAACTATGGCTACACCTTC. It codes for CASSSLDGANYGYTF.

CDR3 coding DNA: TGTGCCAGCAGCTTGGAGGGGGCGAGGGAGCAGTACTTC. Amino acid sequence: CASSLEGAREQYF. The V and J genes are TRBV5-4 and TRBJ2-7, with 7 nucleotides matching TRBD1. This CDR3 is 13 amino acids long. The trim removed 0 bases at V and 7 bases at J, leaving 4 bases unmatched. Germline V gives CDR1 SGHNT, CDR2 YYREEE (reference sequence).